This T cell receptor beta chain originates from a study of blood T cell repertoires in COVID-19. Sequencing was performed with immunoSEQ multiplex PCR; in TCRdb, only in-frame clones are kept and a portion is missing. The sample has 310,000 or so clones; roughly 87% are singletons. The V gene's germline CDR1 is SGHTA and CDR2 FQGNSA. CDR3 size: 14 residues. V shed 1 base and J shed 7 bases, with 8 bases lying between them. The rearrangement links TRBV7-2 to TRBJ1-6; D perhaps matches TRBD1 (6 bases). This clonotype was sampled from a man aged 25 to 40 with COVID-19, enrolled during active disease. Sequenced sample: peripheral blood. The CDR3: CASSLGTANSPLHF. The CDR3 region has the DNA TGTGCCAGCAGCTTAGGGACAGCAAATTCACCCCTCCACTTT.